The 32 T cell receptor beta chains presented below share a single source sample, sequenced in a study of cytomegalovirus exposure and HLA in healthy donors (dated by TCRdb to between 2016 and 2019). Libraries were constructed by the immunoSEQ multiplex PCR assay. The multiplex PCR relied on a mix of 60 forward primers for TCR Vbeta segments and 13 reverse primers for TCR Jbeta segments. TCRdb stores this immuneACCESS table with in-frame sequences only. Part of the clones is absent; in the studies checked, under half of the shortfall reflects unresolved V genes, and no reason is known for the rest. The sample table records about 170,000 clones; about 75% of these occur just once. Of the sample, roughly 2% is held by the ten largest clones. The sequencing sample was made of PBMCs. Receptor source: a female donor in good health and CMV-seronegative.

The sample holds a few counts of this clone. The chain recombines TRBV19 with TRBJ1-1; TRBD1 matches at 8 bases. Germline V gene data show CDR1 as LNHDA and CDR2 as SQIVND (reference sequence). The V gene end was trimmed by 5 bases and the J gene end by 1 base; junction bases not matched to a gene: 3. The CDR3 sequence is 14 residues long. The CDR3 spells CASSFDRGNTEAFF. In nucleotides, the CDR3 is TGTGCCAGTAGTTTCGACAGGGGGAACACTGAAGCTTTCTTT.

The J gene is TRBJ1-5, the V gene TRBV19; TRBD1 matches at 8 bases. The CDR3 is made up of 16 amino acids. V lost 3 bases, J lost 4 bases, and 8 bases stayed unmatched. The germline CDR1 and CDR2 sequences are LNHDA and SQIVND (reference sequence). Here the CDR3 DNA reads TGTGCCAGTAGTATGGACAGGGTCGGGAAAAATCAGCCCCAGCATTTT. Protein product: CASSMDRVGKNQPQHF.

The chain couples TRBV5-1 to TRBJ2-5; D might be TRBD2 (5 bases). Trimming pared 2 bases from V and 0 bases from J, leaving 14 bases between. The germline V gene encodes CDR1 SGHRS and CDR2 YFSETQ. This CDR3 has 16 amino acids. For the CDR3, the DNA is TGCGCCAGCAGCTTAAGCCCGGGAATGGACCAAGAGACCCAGTACTTC. Translation: CASSLSPGMDQETQYF.

V gene TRBV5-6 combines with J gene TRBJ2-2; weak D call: TRBD1 (7 bases). The CDR3 contains 16 residues. In germline, CDR1 is SGHDT, CDR2 YYEEEE. Trimming left V 0 bases short and J 7 bases short, with 16 bases between. The CDR3 DNA follows: TGTGCCAGCAGCTTGGGGAGGGGGCGCGTTGGCGGGGAGCTGTTTTTT. This encodes CASSLGRGRVGGELFF.

The chain employs TRBV28 and TRBJ1-5, with D perhaps matching TRBD1 (6 bases). V was shortened by 6 bases and J by 2 bases, with 11 bases between the two germline ends. CDR1 and CDR2 from the germline V gene are MDHEN and SYDVKM. There are 14 residues in the CDR3. CDR3 nucleotide sequence: TGTGCCAGCAGCTCCGAGGGGGGCAATCAGCCCCAGCATTTT. It translates to CASSSEGGNQPQHF.

The genes are TRBV27 and TRBJ2-7; D uncertain. V was cut by 6 bases and J by 3 bases, with 18 bases left in between. Germline CDR1 MNHEY, CDR2 SMNVEV (reference sequence). CDR3 length equals 15 residues. The CDR3, as DNA: TGTGCCAGCAGCCCTTCGGCGGTTCCTTACTACGAGCAGTACTTC. Translating gives CASSPSAVPYYEQYF.

The chain links TRBV2 to TRBJ1-6; 8 bases line up with TRBD1. V lost 11 bases, J lost 9 bases, and 6 bases stayed unmatched. This CDR3 contains 12 residues. Germline V gene lookup returns CDR1 SNHLY and CDR2 FYNNEI. The CDR3 DNA is TGTGCCGGGCAGGGGGCGGGTTCACCCCTCCACTTT. It specifies CAGQGAGSPLHF.

The gene calls are TRBV30 and TRBJ1-4, with D uncertain. The CDR3 length is 18 residues. Germline CDR1 reads GTSNPN; CDR2 reads SVGIG (reference sequence). The V end was cut by 1 base, the J end by 0 bases, with 18 bases between. The CDR3 nucleotides read TGTGCCTGGAGTGGTTTTAGTGGTTTCCTAGCAACTAATGAAAAACTGTTTTTT. It encodes CAWSGFSGFLATNEKLFF.

The chain couples TRBV27 to TRBJ1-2, with 7 positions matching TRBD1. The V gene end was trimmed by 6 bases and the J gene end by 3 bases; junction bases not matched to a gene: 7. The V gene's germline CDR1 is MNHEY and CDR2 SMNVEV (reference sequence). The CDR3 consists of 14 residues. The CDR3 DNA reads TGTGCCAGCAGAAGGGACAGTAGCTACTATGGCTACACCTTC. Translating gives CASRRDSSYYGYTF.

The V gene is TRBV18, the J gene TRBJ2-7; D call uncertain. The CDR3 is made up of 13 amino acids. Germline V gene data show CDR1 as KGHSH and CDR2 as LQKENI. Between the trimmed V and J ends, which lost 3 bases and 7 bases, there was a span of 13 bases. CDR3: CASSPTRPGEQYF. The CDR3 DNA reads TGTGCCAGCTCACCGACGCGGCCCGGAGAGCAGTACTTC.

This clone came up a few times. This chain links TRBV2 with TRBJ1-2, with 9 bases fitting TRBD1. V shed 6 bases and J 4 bases; nucleotides not matched to a gene: 3. CDR3 length: 13 residues. Germline assignment: CDR1 SNHLY and CDR2 FYNNEI. CDR3 in amino acids: CASRGTGPYGYTF. In DNA, the CDR3 is TGTGCCAGCAGGGGGACAGGGCCCTATGGCTACACCTTC.

V usage is TRBV7-3 and J usage is TRBJ1-1, with D unresolved. CDR1 is SGHTA, CDR2 FQGTGA, per germline. The CDR3 loop spans 13 amino acids. Trimming took off 3 bases at V and 1 base at J, with 6 bases between the two ends. This CDR3 is CASSLSGNTEAFF. The CDR3 DNA reads TGTGCCAGCAGCTTGTCAGGGAACACTGAAGCTTTCTTT.

The chain carries TRBV27 and TRBJ2-1; D remains ambiguous. The germline V gene has CDR1 MNHEY and CDR2 SMNVEV (reference sequence). Between the trimmed V and J ends, which lost 5 bases and 6 bases, there was a span of 14 bases. The CDR3 totals 14 residues. The CDR3: CASSTHPTINEQFF. The CDR3 coding sequence is TGTGCCAGCAGTACCCACCCCACAATCAATGAGCAGTTCTTC.

The chain couples TRBV28 to TRBJ2-1, with TRBD2 as a possible D gene (6 bases). The V end lost 7 bases, the J end lost 4 bases, and 17 bases lay between the germline ends. Germline V gene data show CDR1 as MDHEN and CDR2 as SYDVKM. The CDR3 runs 15 residues. CDR3 protein: CASNIRTGGYNEQFF. DNA of the CDR3: TGTGCCAGCAATATTAGGACTGGGGGGTACAATGAGCAGTTCTTC.

The V and J genes are TRBV19 and TRBJ2-4; D is perhaps TRBD2 (5 bases). CDR1 LNHDA and CDR2 SQIVND come from the germline V gene (reference sequence). V was trimmed by 5 bases and J by 5 bases, leaving 7 bases between them. This CDR3 contains 12 residues. In DNA, the CDR3 is TGTGCCAGTAGTTTGAGGGAAAACATTCAGTACTTC. Translation: CASSLRENIQYF. The full variable domain, in which reference TRBV19 and TRBJ2-4 provide the parts outside the CDR3, is DGGITQSPKYLFRKEGQNVTLSCEQNLNHDAMYWYRQDPGQGLRLIYYSQIVNDFQKGDIAEGYSVSREKKESFPLTVTSAQKNPTAFYLCASSLRENIQYFGAGTRLSVL.

This clone was counted a single time. The V call is TRBV7-2, the J call TRBJ1-2, with a tentative D call TRBD1 (6 bases). CDR3 length: 13 residues. CDR1 and CDR2 from the germline V gene are SGHTA and FQGNSA. V was clipped by 1 base and J by 8 bases, with 11 bases between them. The CDR3 nucleotides are TGTGCCAGCAGCTTAGACAGGGAACACGGCTACACCTTC. Its translation is CASSLDREHGYTF.

The rearrangement joins TRBV5-1 to TRBJ2-4; D remains ambiguous. The germline CDR1 and CDR2 sequences are SGHRS and YFSETQ. V shed 0 bases and J shed 0 bases, with 7 bases lying between them. CDR3 length equals 15 residues. In nucleotides, the CDR3 is TGCGCCAGCAGCTTGGACTCAATAGCCAAAAACATTCAGTACTTC. It is translated as CASSLDSIAKNIQYF.

The chain couples TRBV28 to TRBJ2-1; D is possibly TRBD2 (6 bases). The CDR3 sequence is 15 residues long. Trimming took off 4 bases at V and 12 bases at J, with 22 bases between the two ends. Germline V gene sequence: CDR1 MDHEN, CDR2 SYDVKM. CDR3 in amino acids: CASSYGGGVSYPQFF. The CDR3 DNA follows: TGTGCCAGCAGTTACGGGGGTGGTGTTTCGTATCCGCAGTTCTTC.

The gene calls are TRBV9 and TRBJ1-2; 9 bases align to TRBD1. J was trimmed by 6 bases and V by 4 bases; bases with no gene match: 10. The CDR3 is made up of 15 amino acids. In germline, CDR1 is SGDLS, CDR2 YYNGEE. The CDR3: CASSLTTTGGNGYTF. In nucleotides, the CDR3 is TGTGCCAGCAGCCTAACCACTACAGGGGGCAATGGCTACACCTTC.

This clone was counted between two and nine times. This rearrangement joins TRBV4-1 to TRBJ2-7; TRBD2 is a possible D gene (6 bases). The germline V gene has CDR1 MGHRA and CDR2 YSYEKL. The CDR3 is 14 amino acids. V was pared by 5 bases and J by 2 bases, with 13 bases between. CDR3 DNA: TGCGCCAGCAGCATTGGGACTGGGACCTACGAGCAGTACTTC. It specifies CASSIGTGTYEQYF.

The chain recombines TRBV9 with TRBJ1-2, with unresolved D. In germline, CDR1 is SGDLS, CDR2 YYNGEE. Deletions cut 0 bases from V and 4 bases from J, with 7 bases between. The CDR3 consists of 13 residues. CDR3 region: CASSVGEVYGYTF. CDR3 DNA: TGTGCCAGCAGCGTAGGCGAGGTCTATGGCTACACCTTC.

This CDR3 is CASSLSGRLAGSYEQYF. The CDR3 nucleotides are TGTGCCAGCAGCTTGTCGGGGCGACTAGCGGGGTCCTACGAGCAGTACTTC. The rearrangement joins TRBV5-4 to TRBJ2-7, with 11 bases lining up with TRBD2. Germline V lookup: CDR1 SGHNT, CDR2 YYREEE (reference sequence). The junction had 7 bases not matched to a gene; V was cut back by 1 base and J by 1 base. This CDR3 spans 17 amino acids.

The genes are TRBV13 and TRBJ2-7, with 10 nucleotides matching TRBD1. The CDR3 has 14 residues. The junction had 6 bases not matched to a gene; V was cut back by 5 bases and J by 5 bases. Germline CDR1 PRHDT, CDR2 FYEKMQ (reference sequence). The CDR3 nucleotides are TGTGCCAGCAGCAACCGACAGGGGGCCAACGAGCAGTACTTC. Its protein is CASSNRQGANEQYF.

The V and J genes are TRBV5-6 and TRBJ1-2; D perhaps matches TRBD1 (5 bases). This CDR3 has 16 residues. Germline V lookup: CDR1 SGHDT, CDR2 YYEEEE. The V and J ends lost 2 bases and 4 bases respectively, with 18 bases between them. The DNA for the CDR3 is TGTGCCAGCAGCTTCTTCGACAGCCTTCTTAGCTATGGCTACACCTTC. This translates into CASSFFDSLLSYGYTF.

The chain is built from TRBV7-9 and TRBJ1-2; 12 bases agree with TRBD1. This CDR3 is built from 14 residues. Germline V lookup: CDR1 SEHNR, CDR2 FQNEAQ (reference sequence). With V trimmed by 4 bases and J by 8 bases, 5 bases remained unmatched. CDR3 bases: TGTGCCAGCAGCTGGGGGACAGGGGGCGGAGGCTACACCTTC. It yields the protein CASSWGTGGGGYTF.

The chain uses TRBV11-2 and TRBJ2-7, with a weak D call TRBD2 (6 bases). Germline lookup yields CDR1 SGHAT and CDR2 FQNNGV. CDR3 size: 15 residues. The V gene lost 5 bases and the J gene lost 5 bases, with 19 bases spanning the gap. CDR3 protein: CASSPRLGSLDEQYF. CDR3 coding DNA: TGTGCCAGCAGCCCCCGACTAGGGAGCCTTGACGAGCAGTACTTC.

This sequence joins TRBV7-3 and TRBJ1-3, with D possibly being TRBD1 (5 bases). CDR3 size: 15 residues. Trimming left V 4 bases short and J 3 bases short, with 13 bases between. CDR1 and CDR2 (germline): SGHTA, FQGTGA. The CDR3 bases are TGTGCCAGCAGCTGGGACGGAGGGATTGGAAACACCATATATTTT. Residues: CASSWDGGIGNTIYF.

The genes are TRBV6-1 and TRBJ1-3, with D hard to call. From germline, CDR1 is MNHNS and CDR2 SASEGT. The CDR3 is 13 amino acids. The V and J ends lost 7 bases and 0 bases respectively, with 7 bases between them. The CDR3: CASMAASGNTIYF. The CDR3 region has the DNA TGTGCCAGCATGGCGGCCTCTGGAAACACCATATATTTT.

The V gene is TRBV27, the J gene TRBJ2-4; 7 positions match TRBD2. CDR1 is MNHEY and CDR2 is SMNVEV in the germline V gene (reference sequence). The CDR3 totals 14 residues. V shed 6 bases, J shed 8 bases, and the junction held 10 bases outside the gene matches. The CDR3 sequence: CASSPIGGFDIQYF. The CDR3 bases are TGTGCCAGCAGCCCCATCGGGGGGTTTGACATTCAGTACTTC.

The genes are TRBV9 and TRBJ2-2; TRBD1 aligns across 9 bases. Germline V CDR1 and CDR2: SGDLS, YYNGEE. CDR3 length: 15 amino acids. With 4 bases clipped from V and 5 bases from J, the junction kept 6 bases outside the gene matches. The CDR3 here is CASSTRQGDTGELFF. Here the CDR3 DNA reads TGTGCCAGCAGCACTAGACAGGGGGATACCGGGGAGCTGTTTTTT.

This chain uses TRBV13 with TRBJ1-2; D perhaps matches TRBD1 (5 bases). CDR3 length: 15 residues. The germline gives CDR1 PRHDT, CDR2 FYEKMQ (reference sequence). Trimming left V 5 bases short and J 4 bases short, with 17 bases between. The CDR3 DNA reads as TGTGCCAGCAGCGCTCAACCGGGGGACTCCTATGGCTACACCTTC. Amino acid sequence: CASSAQPGDSYGYTF.

V gene TRBV5-1 combines with J gene TRBJ1-2; 12 nucleotides match TRBD1. The junction had 14 bases not matched to a gene; V was cut back by 4 bases and J by 7 bases. The CDR3 is made up of 17 amino acids. The germline CDR1 and CDR2 sequences are SGHRS and YFSETQ. The CDR3 here is CASSPRTPGQGAGGYTF. The CDR3 DNA follows: TGCGCCAGCAGCCCCCGGACCCCGGGACAGGGGGCGGGTGGCTACACCTTC.